A selection of T cell receptor beta chains follows, all from one sample in a study of blood T cell repertoires in COVID-19. Libraries were prepared by immunoSEQ multiplex PCR; TCRdb keeps only in-frame clonotypes and omits some of them. Among 200,000 to 250,000 clones listed, about 90% were seen once. Sequenced input: peripheral blood. These TCRs come from a man between 60 and 75 years old with acute or convalescent COVID-19. The CDR3 runs from the conserved cysteine through the conserved F or W. Each record gives: V gene, J gene, clone size, D gene, CDR3 protein, CDR3 DNA. The D gene is left open where the match is weak. Expanded clones get a size class; other rows say once, few or many, or leave the size out.

V gene: TRBV28
J gene: TRBJ1-5
clone size: .
D gene: .
CDR3 protein: CASSLRLTMNQPQHF
CDR3 DNA: TGTGCCAGCAGTCTACGACTTACCATGAATCAGCCCCAGCATTTT

V gene: TRBV5-1
J gene: TRBJ2-6
clone size: .
D gene: TRBD2
CDR3 protein: CASSPGLADGANVLTF
CDR3 DNA: TGCGCCAGCAGCCCGGGACTAGCGGATGGGGCCAACGTCCTGACTTTC

V gene: TRBV30
J gene: TRBJ1-4
clone size: .
D gene: TRBD1
CDR3 protein: CAWQTGTGGLKLFF
CDR3 DNA: TGTGCCTGGCAGACCGGGACAGGGGGCCTAAAACTGTTTTTT

V gene: TRBV28
J gene: TRBJ1-2
clone size: .
D gene: TRBD1
CDR3 protein: CASRIQDRGNGYTF
CDR3 DNA: TGTGCCAGCAGAATTCAGGACAGGGGAAATGGCTACACCTTC

V gene: TRBV5-1
J gene: TRBJ1-3
clone size: .
D gene: TRBD1
CDR3 protein: CASSLGGQRNTIYF
CDR3 DNA: TGCGCCAGCAGCTTGGGGGGACAGCGAAACACCATATATTTT

V gene: TRBV28
J gene: TRBJ1-2
clone size: .
D gene: .
CDR3 protein: CASSSYRTVYGYTF
CDR3 DNA: TGTGCCAGCAGTTCGTATCGGACAGTATATGGCTACACCTTC

V gene: TRBV6-5
J gene: TRBJ2-7
clone size: .
D gene: TRBD1
CDR3 protein: CASSPRTGTYEQYF
CDR3 DNA: TGTGCCAGCAGCCCCCGGACAGGGACCTACGAGCAGTACTTC

V gene: TRBV29-1
J gene: TRBJ1-2
clone size: .
D gene: TRBD1
CDR3 protein: CSVEDFFGTVYGYTF
CDR3 DNA: TGCAGCGTTGAAGATTTCTTCGGGACAGTCTATGGCTACACCTTC

V gene: TRBV12-5
J gene: TRBJ2-7
clone size: .
D gene: .
CDR3 protein: CASASRQDRSYEQYF
CDR3 DNA: TGTGCTAGTGCCTCCAGACAGGATCGCTCCTACGAGCAGTACTTC

V gene: TRBV11-3
J gene: TRBJ1-1
clone size: once
D gene: .
CDR3 protein: CASSHRLQNTEAFF
CDR3 DNA: TGTGCCAGCAGCCATCGACTTCAGAACACTGAAGCTTTCTTT

V gene: TRBV6-1
J gene: TRBJ1-5
clone size: .
D gene: .
CDR3 protein: CASSETYGRGMQPQHF
CDR3 DNA: TGTGCCAGCAGTGAAACTTACGGCAGGGGAATGCAGCCCCAGCATTTT

V gene: TRBV5-1
J gene: TRBJ2-6
clone size: .
D gene: .
CDR3 protein: CASSLGARSSGANVLTF
CDR3 DNA: TGCGCCAGCAGCTTGGGGGCACGAAGCTCTGGGGCCAACGTCCTGACTTTC

V gene: TRBV18
J gene: TRBJ2-7
clone size: .
D gene: .
CDR3 protein: CASSPQGNYYEQYF
CDR3 DNA: TGTGCCAGCTCACCCCAGGGGAATTACTACGAGCAGTACTTC